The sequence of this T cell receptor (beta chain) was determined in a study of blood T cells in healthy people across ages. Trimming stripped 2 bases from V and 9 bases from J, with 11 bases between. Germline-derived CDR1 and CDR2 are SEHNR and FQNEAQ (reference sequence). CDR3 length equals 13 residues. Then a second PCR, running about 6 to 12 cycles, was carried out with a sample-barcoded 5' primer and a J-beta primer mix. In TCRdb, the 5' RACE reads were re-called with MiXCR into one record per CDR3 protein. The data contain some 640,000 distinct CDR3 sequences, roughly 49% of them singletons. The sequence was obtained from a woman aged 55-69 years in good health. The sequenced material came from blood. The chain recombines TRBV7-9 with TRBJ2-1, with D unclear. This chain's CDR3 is CASSLIGLTEQFF. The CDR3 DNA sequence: TGTGCCAGCAGCTTAATTGGTCTGACTGAGCAGTTCTTC.